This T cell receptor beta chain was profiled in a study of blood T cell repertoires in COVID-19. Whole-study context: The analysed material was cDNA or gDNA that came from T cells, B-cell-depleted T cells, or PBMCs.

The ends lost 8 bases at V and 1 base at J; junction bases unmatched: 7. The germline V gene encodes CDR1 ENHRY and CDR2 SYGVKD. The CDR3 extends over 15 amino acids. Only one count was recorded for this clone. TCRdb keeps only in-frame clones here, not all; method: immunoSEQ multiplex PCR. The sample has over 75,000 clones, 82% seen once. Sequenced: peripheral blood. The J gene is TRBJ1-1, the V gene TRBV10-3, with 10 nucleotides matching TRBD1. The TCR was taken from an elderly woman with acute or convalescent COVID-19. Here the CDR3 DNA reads TGTGCCATCGGAGACAGGGGGCTAGGGAACACTGAAGCTTTCTTT. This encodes CAIGDRGLGNTEAFF.